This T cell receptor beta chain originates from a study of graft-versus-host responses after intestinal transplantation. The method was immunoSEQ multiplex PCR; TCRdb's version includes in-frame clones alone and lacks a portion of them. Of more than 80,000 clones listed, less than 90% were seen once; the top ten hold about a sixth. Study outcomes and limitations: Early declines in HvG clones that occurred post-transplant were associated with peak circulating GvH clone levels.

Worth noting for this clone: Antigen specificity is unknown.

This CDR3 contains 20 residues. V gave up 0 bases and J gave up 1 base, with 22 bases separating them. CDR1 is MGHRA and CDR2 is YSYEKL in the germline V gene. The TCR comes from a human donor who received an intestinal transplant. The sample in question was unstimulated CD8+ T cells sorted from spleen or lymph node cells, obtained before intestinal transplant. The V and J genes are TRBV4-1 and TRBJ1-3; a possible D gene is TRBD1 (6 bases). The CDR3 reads CASSQDNRFSGGPSGNTIYF. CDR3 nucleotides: TGCGCCAGCAGCCAAGATAATCGTTTTTCGGGGGGCCCGTCTGGAAACACCATATATTTT.